The 25 T cell receptor beta chains listed next were all sequenced from one sample in a study of T-cell memory formation after mild COVID-19. MiXCR was run by TCRdb on the 5' RACE reads, yielding one entry per CDR3 protein. The sample carries under 400,000 distinct CDR3 sequences, 25% to 30% recorded once. Input material: PBMCs or a T cell subset sorted from them (not recorded which). The source is an adult woman who had mild COVID-19 (a few samples of this study predate the infection). Cell type and time point are not known.

This clonotype was counted a few times. This rearrangement joins TRBV7-8 to TRBJ2-7; possible D gene TRBD2, 6 bases. V was shortened by 4 bases and J by 4 bases, with 14 bases between the two germline ends. Per germline, CDR1 SGHVS and CDR2 FQNEAQ. This CDR3 contains 14 residues. CDR3 sequence (DNA): TGTGCCAGCAGCTCGCTAGCGCGGGGTTACGAGCAGTACTTC. This gives the protein CASSSLARGYEQYF.

V and J are TRBV29-1 and TRBJ1-2; D is perhaps TRBD1 (5 bases). There are 15 residues in the CDR3. V lost 5 bases and J lost 3, with 19 bases in between. The germline CDR1 and CDR2 sequences are SQVTM and ANQGSEA. CDR3 residues: CSVNPGTASDYGYTF. The DNA of the CDR3 is TGCAGCGTTAACCCCGGGACCGCATCCGACTATGGCTACACCTTC.

The V call is TRBV15, the J call TRBJ1-5; 7 bases agree with TRBD1. The CDR3 has 15 residues. Per germline, CDR1 LNHNV and CDR2 YYDKDF (reference sequence). The trim removed 5 bases at V and 4 bases at J, leaving 8 bases unmatched. The CDR3: CATSATRDRNQPQHF. CDR3 nucleotide sequence: TGTGCCACCAGCGCGACCCGGGACAGAAATCAGCCCCAGCATTTT.

Only a few counts were recorded for this clonotype. This rearrangement joins TRBV24-1 to TRBJ2-3, with a possible D match to TRBD1 (6 bases). Trimming took off 2 bases at V and 6 bases at J, with 11 bases between the two ends. The CDR3 length is 14 residues. In germline, CDR1 is KGHDR, CDR2 SFDVKD. CDR3 DNA sequence: TGTGCCACCAGTGATTCAGGGGTTGCCGATACGCAGTATTTT. Encoded protein: CATSDSGVADTQYF.

The J gene is TRBJ1-5, the V gene TRBV6-5; 9 nucleotides agree with TRBD1. The germline gives CDR1 MNHEY, CDR2 SVGAGI. V was pared by 6 bases and J by 3 bases, with 6 bases of the junction left unmatched. CDR3 length: 15 residues. The DNA of the CDR3 is TGTGCCAGCAGACTGGACAGGGGATACAATCAGCCCCAGCATTTT. Translation gives CASRLDRGYNQPQHF.

The table lists this clonotype with a few counts. The chain uses TRBV7-8 and TRBJ1-2, with D unresolved. V was shortened by 5 bases and J by 4 bases, with 11 bases between the two germline ends. Germline lookup yields CDR1 SGHVS and CDR2 FQNEAQ. The CDR3 runs to 13 residues. The CDR3 DNA reads TGTGCCAGCAGCCCTACTGAAGCCTATGGCTACACCTTC. Residues: CASSPTEAYGYTF.

This chain links TRBV6-1 with TRBJ2-3; 13 bases map to TRBD2. The V and J ends lost 5 bases and 7 bases, in that order; junction bases with no gene match: 6. From germline, CDR1 is MNHNS and CDR2 SASEGT. The CDR3 is 15 residues long. The CDR3 sequence: CASSTSGGAWNTQYF. The CDR3 bases are TGTGCCAGCAGTACTAGCGGGGGGGCCTGGAATACGCAGTATTTT.

There are a few counts of this clonotype. The chain carries TRBV5-5 and TRBJ2-2, with 16 bases fitting TRBD2. The CDR3 extends over 19 amino acids. Trimming cost V 3 bases and J 6 bases; bases outside gene matches: 11. Germline values: CDR1 SGHKS, CDR2 YYEKEE (reference sequence). CDR3 sequence reads: CASSSSPGTSGGAPGELFF. In DNA, the CDR3 is TGTGCCAGCAGCTCCTCTCCCGGGACTAGCGGGGGGGCCCCCGGGGAGCTGTTTTTT.

This chain connects TRBV5-6 to TRBJ2-3; no reliable D call. Per germline, CDR1 SGHDT and CDR2 YYEEEE. The CDR3 has 15 amino acids. With 1 base removed from V and 3 bases from J, the gap between germline ends came to 12 bases. CDR3 DNA: TGTGCCAGCAGCTTGTTTTGGGGTATGACAGATACGCAGTATTTT. Its protein is CASSLFWGMTDTQYF.

This clonotype was seen only a few times. The genes are TRBV6-1 and TRBJ2-1; perhaps TRBD2 as D (6 bases). CDR1 and CDR2 (germline): MNHNS, SASEGT. The CDR3 loop spans 15 amino acids. Trimming took off 6 bases at V and 2 bases at J, with 14 bases between the two ends. The CDR3 reads CASSPSGLPYNEQFF. The DNA of the CDR3 is TGTGCCAGCAGCCCGAGTGGACTACCCTACAATGAGCAGTTCTTC.

This clonotype was seen a few times. The chain combines TRBV5-1 with TRBJ1-1; maybe TRBD1 (5 bases). Germline V gives CDR1 SGHRS, CDR2 YFSETQ. V was cut by 4 bases and J by 0 bases, with 16 bases left in between. The CDR3 extends over 16 amino acids. The CDR3 protein is CASSLRTSYLNTEAFF. In DNA form, the CDR3 reads TGCGCCAGCAGCCTACGGACATCGTATTTGAACACTGAAGCTTTCTTT.

The rearrangement uses TRBV24-1 and TRBJ2-1, with a possible D match to TRBD1 (5 bases). V lost 1 base and J lost 6, with 15 bases in between. Germline CDR1 and CDR2: KGHDR and SFDVKD. The CDR3 sequence is 16 residues long. In DNA, the CDR3 is TGTGCCACCAGTGATTTTAGGGTCAGGGATGGCAATGAGCAGTTCTTC. Amino acid sequence: CATSDFRVRDGNEQFF.

This sequence joins TRBV18 and TRBJ1-2; D call uncertain. V was pared by 4 bases and J by 4 bases, with 10 bases between. The CDR3 runs 13 residues. CDR1 is KGHSH and CDR2 is LQKENI in the germline V gene. Written as DNA, the CDR3 is TGTGCCAGCTCACAGGCGACGGCCTATGGCTACACCTTC. Amino acid sequence: CASSQATAYGYTF.

The chain joins TRBV6-5 to TRBJ2-3; TRBD1 matches at 10 bases. Germline loops: CDR1 MNHEY, CDR2 SVGAGI. This CDR3 has 16 residues. V shed 5 bases and J 2 bases; nucleotides not matched to a gene: 7. CDR3 sequence: CASSVDRGHATDTQYF. CDR3 nucleotide sequence: TGTGCCAGCAGTGTTGACAGGGGGCACGCCACAGATACGCAGTATTTT.

The V call is TRBV7-2, the J call TRBJ1-1; D is unclear. The germline gives CDR1 SGHTA, CDR2 FQGNSA. The V end was cut by 0 bases, the J end by 0 bases, with 8 bases between. CDR3 size: 15 residues. The CDR3: CASSLAGRMNTEAFF. DNA of the CDR3: TGTGCCAGCAGCTTAGCGGGCAGGATGAACACTGAAGCTTTCTTT.

This clonotype was detected only once. The chain links TRBV5-1 to TRBJ2-3; D remains unclear. The CDR3 has 12 residues. Germline assignment: CDR1 SGHRS and CDR2 YFSETQ. Trimming stripped 3 bases from V and 7 bases from J, with 9 bases between. The CDR3 DNA sequence: TGCGCCAGCAGCTCCGACCCAAATACGCAGTATTTT. Amino acids: CASSSDPNTQYF. The full variable domain, with the rest looked up from reference TRBV5-1 and TRBJ2-3, is KAGVTQTPRYLIKTRGQQVTLSCSPISGHRSVSWYQQTPGQGLQFLFEYFSETQRNKGNFPGRFSGRQFSNSRSEMNVSTLELGDSALYLCASSSDPNTQYFGPGTRLTVL.

Ten or more counts support this clonotype. The J gene is TRBJ2-3, the V gene TRBV7-9, with a weak D call TRBD2 (5 bases). Trimming removed 5 bases at V and 0 bases at J, with 15 bases between. The CDR3 covers 16 residues. CDR1 is SEHNR and CDR2 is FQNEAQ in the germline V gene (reference sequence). The CDR3, as DNA: TGTGCCAGCAGCCCGGGGTCCTTTTATAGCACAGATACGCAGTATTTT. Amino acids: CASSPGSFYSTDTQYF.

This clonotype has a handful of counts. This chain links TRBV20-1 with TRBJ2-5; perhaps TRBD2 as D (6 bases). Germline CDR1 reads DFQATT; CDR2 reads SNEGSKA (reference sequence). Between the trimmed V and J ends, which lost 6 bases and 1 base, there was a span of 15 bases. The CDR3 totals 14 residues. CDR3 region: CSAVDYNRQETQYF. Written as DNA, the CDR3 is TGCAGTGCCGTGGACTACAACCGCCAAGAGACCCAGTACTTC.

This clonotype was detected ten times or more. The chain employs TRBV25-1 and TRBJ2-1, with D perhaps matching TRBD1 (6 bases). V was trimmed by 7 bases and J by 3 bases, leaving 22 bases between them. The length of the CDR3 is 17 residues. Germline CDR1 is MGHDK and CDR2 is SYGVNS. The CDR3 nucleotides read TGTGCCAGCACCCGAGAGACAGGAACCGTGGTCTACAATGAGCAGTTCTTC. Translation: CASTRETGTVVYNEQFF.

The sample holds a few counts of this clonotype. The chain joins TRBV18 to TRBJ1-5; perhaps TRBD1 as D (5 bases). Germline V gives CDR1 KGHSH, CDR2 LQKENI. This CDR3 is built from 16 residues. Trimming stripped 2 bases from V and 2 bases from J, with 13 bases between. As DNA, the CDR3 is TGTGCCAGCTCACCAATGACAGTGGGGGGCAATCAGCCCCAGCATTTT. It codes for CASSPMTVGGNQPQHF. The whole variable domain, filled in from reference TRBV18 and TRBJ1-5, reads NAGVMQNPRHLVRRRGQEARLRCSPMKGHSHVYWYRQLPEEGLKFMVYLQKENIIDESGMPKERFSAEFPKEGPSILRIQQVVRGDSAAYFCASSPMTVGGNQPQHFGDGTRLSIL.

This sequence joins TRBV5-1 and TRBJ2-3; possibly TRBD2 for D (5 bases). V was trimmed by 3 bases and J by 12 bases, leaving 14 bases between them. The V gene's germline CDR1 is SGHRS and CDR2 YFSETQ. The CDR3 runs 12 residues. CDR3: CASSSDYPEQYF. The CDR3 nucleotides are TGCGCCAGCAGCTCTGACTACCCGGAACAGTATTTT.

V and J are TRBV24-1 and TRBJ2-1; 12 bases map to TRBD2. This CDR3 region has 13 residues. Germline CDR1 and CDR2: KGHDR and SFDVKD. With 9 bases clipped from V and 5 bases from J, the junction kept 1 base outside the gene matches. The CDR3 loop is CATLAGGDNEQFF. As DNA, the CDR3 is TGTGCCACCCTAGCGGGAGGGGACAATGAGCAGTTCTTC.

This chain links TRBV11-3 with TRBJ2-1; D is possibly TRBD1 or TRBD2 (5 bases each). Trimming stripped 4 bases from V and 10 bases from J, with 14 bases between. Germline assignment: CDR1 SGHNT and CDR2 YENEEA. The CDR3 runs to 13 residues. CDR3 sequence (DNA): TGTGCCAGCAGCTCCGCCGATGGGGGAGAGCAGTTCTTC. This translates into CASSSADGGEQFF.

The chain carries TRBV9 and TRBJ2-7; weak D call: TRBD2 (5 bases). The CDR3 totals 16 residues. Trimming took off 1 base at V and 5 bases at J, with 19 bases between the two ends. Germline values: CDR1 SGDLS, CDR2 YYNGEE. For the CDR3, the DNA is TGTGCCAGCAGCGTACAATCTAGTGGGATCGGGGACGAGCAGTACTTC. It is translated as CASSVQSSGIGDEQYF.

This clonotype turned up a few times. This chain links TRBV20-1 with TRBJ2-3; 9 nucleotides agree with TRBD2. The germline V gene has CDR1 DFQATT and CDR2 SNEGSKA (reference sequence). With 0 bases clipped from V and 6 bases from J, the junction kept 10 bases outside the gene matches. The CDR3 covers 16 residues. CDR3 sequence (DNA): TGCAGTGCTAGAGATGAGGGGACTAGCCGTTCGGATACGCAGTATTTT. This sequence encodes CSARDEGTSRSDTQYF.